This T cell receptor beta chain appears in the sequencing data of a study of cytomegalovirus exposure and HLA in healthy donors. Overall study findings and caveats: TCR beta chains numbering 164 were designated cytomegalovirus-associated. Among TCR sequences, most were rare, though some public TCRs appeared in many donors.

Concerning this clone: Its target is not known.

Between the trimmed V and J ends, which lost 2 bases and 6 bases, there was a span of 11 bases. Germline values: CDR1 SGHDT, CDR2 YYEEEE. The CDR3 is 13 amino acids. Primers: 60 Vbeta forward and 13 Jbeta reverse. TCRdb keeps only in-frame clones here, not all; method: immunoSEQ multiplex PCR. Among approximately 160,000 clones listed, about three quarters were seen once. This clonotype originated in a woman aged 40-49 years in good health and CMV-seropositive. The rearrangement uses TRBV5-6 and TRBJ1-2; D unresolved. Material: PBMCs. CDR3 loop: CASSLMRKNGYTF. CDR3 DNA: TGTGCCAGCAGCTTAATGCGGAAAAATGGCTACACCTTC.